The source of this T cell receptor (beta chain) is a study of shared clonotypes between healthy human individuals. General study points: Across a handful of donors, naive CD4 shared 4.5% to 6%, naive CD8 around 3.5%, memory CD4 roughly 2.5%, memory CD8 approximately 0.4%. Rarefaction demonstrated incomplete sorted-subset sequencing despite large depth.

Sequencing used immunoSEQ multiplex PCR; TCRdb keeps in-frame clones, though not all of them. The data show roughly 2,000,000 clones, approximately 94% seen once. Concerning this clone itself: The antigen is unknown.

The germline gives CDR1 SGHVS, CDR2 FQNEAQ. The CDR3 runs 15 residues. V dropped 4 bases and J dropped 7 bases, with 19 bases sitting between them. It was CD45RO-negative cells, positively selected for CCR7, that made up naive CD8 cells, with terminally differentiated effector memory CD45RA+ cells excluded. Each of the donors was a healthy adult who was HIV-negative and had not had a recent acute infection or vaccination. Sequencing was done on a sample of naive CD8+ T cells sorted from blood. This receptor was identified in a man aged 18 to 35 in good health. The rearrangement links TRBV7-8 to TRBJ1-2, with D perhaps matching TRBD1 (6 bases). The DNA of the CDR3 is TGTGCCAGCAGCTCTGAGGGGGAGACAGTCGTTGGCTACACCTTC. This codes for CASSSEGETVVGYTF. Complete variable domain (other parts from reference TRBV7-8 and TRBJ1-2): GAGVSQSPRYKVAKRGQDVALRCDPISGHVSLFWYQQALGQGPEFLTYFQNEAQLDKSGLPSDRFFAERPEGSVSTLKIQRTQQEDSAVYLCASSSEGETVVGYTFGSGTRLTVV.